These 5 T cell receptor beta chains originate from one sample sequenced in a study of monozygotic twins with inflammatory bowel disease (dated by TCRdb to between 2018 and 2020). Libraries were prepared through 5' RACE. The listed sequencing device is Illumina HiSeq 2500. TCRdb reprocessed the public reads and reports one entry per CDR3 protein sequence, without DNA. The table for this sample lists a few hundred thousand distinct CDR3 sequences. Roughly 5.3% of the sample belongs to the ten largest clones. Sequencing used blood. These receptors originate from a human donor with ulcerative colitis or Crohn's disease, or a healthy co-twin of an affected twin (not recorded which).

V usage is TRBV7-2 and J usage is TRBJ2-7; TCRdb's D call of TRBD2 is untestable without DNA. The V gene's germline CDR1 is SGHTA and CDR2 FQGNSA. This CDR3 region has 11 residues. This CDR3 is CASTPEGEQYF. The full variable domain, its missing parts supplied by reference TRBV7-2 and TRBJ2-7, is GAGVSQSPSNKVTEKGKDVELRCDPISGHTALYWYRQSLGQGLEFLIYFQGNSAPDKSGLPSDRFSAERTGGSVSTLTIQRTQQEDSAVYLCASTPEGEQYFGPGTRLTVT.

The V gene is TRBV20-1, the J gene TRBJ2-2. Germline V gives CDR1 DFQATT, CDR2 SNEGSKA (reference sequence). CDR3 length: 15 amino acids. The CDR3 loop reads CSASRSGLNTGELFF.

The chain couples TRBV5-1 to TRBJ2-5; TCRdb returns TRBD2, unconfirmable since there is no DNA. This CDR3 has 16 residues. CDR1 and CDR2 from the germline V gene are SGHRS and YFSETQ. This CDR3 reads CASSFGGTSGVETQYF.

The CDR3 loop reads CASSIGRDSRGYTF. The chain employs TRBV19 and TRBJ1-2. Germline V gene lookup returns CDR1 LNHDA and CDR2 SQIVND (reference sequence). This CDR3 spans 14 amino acids. Variable domain in full (rest from reference TRBV19 and TRBJ1-2): DGGITQSPKYLFRKEGQNVTLSCEQNLNHDAMYWYRQDPGQGLRLIYYSQIVNDFQKGDIAEGYSVSREKKESFPLTVTSAQKNPTAFYLCASSIGRDSRGYTFGSGTRLTVV.

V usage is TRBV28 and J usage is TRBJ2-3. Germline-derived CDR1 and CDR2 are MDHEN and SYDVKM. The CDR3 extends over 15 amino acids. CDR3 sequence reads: CASLRRRQSTDTQYF.